The 25 T cell receptor beta chains below were found in one sample sequenced in a study of blood T cells in healthy people across ages. Through a sample-barcoded 5' primer and a J-beta primer mix, a second PCR was run for roughly 7 to 12 cycles. TCRdb called the 5' RACE reads again in MiXCR, with one record for every CDR3 protein. This sample has fewer than 900,000 distinct CDR3 sequences, with roughly 43% found just once. The source material was blood. All receptors come from a woman aged 55-70 years in good health.

The V and J genes are TRBV10-3 and TRBJ2-5, with no clear D. CDR3 length equals 13 residues. Trimming left V 6 bases short and J 3 bases short, with 11 bases between. Per germline, CDR1 ENHRY and CDR2 SYGVKD. The CDR3 spells CAISQSREETQYF. As DNA, the CDR3 is TGTGCCATCAGCCAGTCCCGGGAAGAGACCCAGTACTTC.

The chain employs TRBV7-3 and TRBJ2-7; TRBD1 aligns across 8 bases. CDR3 length: 16 residues. Per the germline V gene, CDR1 is SGHTA and CDR2 is FQGTGA. V was pared by 4 bases and J by 0 bases, with 8 bases of the junction left unmatched. CDR3 in DNA: TGTGCCAGCAGCTCACAGGGGGATCTTCTCTCCTACGAGCAGTACTTC. It encodes CASSSQGDLLSYEQYF.

This clonotype was seen only a few times. V usage is TRBV20-1 and J usage is TRBJ1-5; the match to TRBD1 covers 11 bases. J was trimmed by 4 bases and V by 6 bases; bases with no gene match: 8. This CDR3 is 15 amino acids long. CDR1 is DFQATT and CDR2 is SNEGSKA in the germline V gene (reference sequence). The CDR3 loop reads CSAGGQGVWNQPQHF. The CDR3 region has the DNA TGCAGTGCCGGGGGACAGGGGGTTTGGAATCAGCCCCAGCATTTT.

This clonotype was counted only a few times. The V and J genes are TRBV6-2 or TRBV6-3 and TRBJ2-3; 10 bases map to TRBD2. With 6 bases clipped from V and 3 bases from J, the junction kept 6 bases outside the gene matches. The CDR3 runs to 15 residues. Germline-derived CDR1 and CDR2 are MNHEY and SVGEGT. CDR3 coding DNA: TGTGCCAGCAGCTCTAGCGGGAGTGGGACAGATACGCAGTATTTT. Amino acid sequence: CASSSSGSGTDTQYF.

This clonotype was seen a single time. The rearrangement links TRBV7-3 to TRBJ2-7; TRBD2 is a possible D gene (6 bases). Per the germline V gene, CDR1 is SGHTA and CDR2 is FQGTGA. The CDR3 runs to 13 residues. V lost 4 bases and J lost 5, with 12 bases in between. CDR3 sequence reads: CASSWTGVHEQYF. As DNA, the CDR3 is TGTGCCAGCAGCTGGACGGGAGTCCACGAGCAGTACTTC.

The chain carries TRBV5-6 and TRBJ2-1; 8 nucleotides align to TRBD2. The better agreement between TRBJ2-7 and the DNA end casts doubt on the J call. Germline V gene lookup returns CDR1 SGHDT and CDR2 YYEEEE. The CDR3 is made up of 15 amino acids. CDR3 sequence reads: CASSAGTSSYNEQYF. The CDR3 DNA follows: TGTGCCAGCAGCGCCGGGACTAGTAGCTACAATGAGCAGTACTTC.

This clonotype was counted ten times or more. This chain uses TRBV4-3 with TRBJ2-3, with 9 bases matching TRBD1. Germline V CDR1 and CDR2: LGHNA, YSLEER. The CDR3 consists of 16 residues. V lost 1 base and J lost 4; bases outside the gene matches: 6. The CDR3 loop reads CASSQAGTGLADTQYF. The CDR3 bases are TGCGCCAGCAGCCAAGCCGGGACAGGGTTGGCAGATACGCAGTATTTT.

This chain joins TRBV10-3 and TRBJ2-1, with 10 bases matching TRBD2. V dropped 10 bases and J dropped 8; count of bases not matched to a gene: 17. This CDR3 has 16 amino acids. CDR1 and CDR2 (germline): ENHRY, SYGVKD. CDR3 loop: CATGEVLAGVGYEQFF. The CDR3 region has the DNA TGTGCCACCGGTGAGGTTCTAGCGGGAGTCGGCTATGAGCAGTTCTTC.

This sequence joins TRBV6-5 and TRBJ2-7, with no clear D. The J call may be mistaken, given a closer DNA end match to TRBJ2-5. The CDR3 is 14 residues long. Germline-derived CDR1 and CDR2 are MNHEY and SVGAGI. The DNA for the CDR3 is TGTGCCAGCAGCCCGAGGATTAGAAAAGAGACCCAGTACTTC. Its protein is CASSPRIRKETQYF.

The table lists this clonotype with a few counts. This rearrangement joins TRBV5-1 to TRBJ2-1; D possibly corresponds to TRBD2 (6 bases). CDR1 and CDR2 (germline): SGHRS, YFSETQ. There are 14 residues in the CDR3. Trimming shortened V by 0 bases and J by 7 bases, and 11 bases separated the two germline ends. In DNA form, the CDR3 reads TGCGCCAGCAGCTTGGAGGCGGGGCGAAATGAGCAGTTCTTC. Residues: CASSLEAGRNEQFF.

The V gene is TRBV29-1, the J gene TRBJ2-1, with D perhaps TRBD1 (6 bases). The J call may be mistaken, given a closer DNA end match to TRBJ2-7. The germline CDR1 and CDR2 sequences are SQVTM and ANQGSEA. The CDR3 loop spans 14 amino acids. This CDR3 reads CSAESGASYNEQYF. The DNA for the CDR3 is TGCAGCGCCGAGTCAGGGGCATCCTACAATGAGCAGTACTTC.

In this sample, this clonotype turned up once. The rearrangement links TRBV3-1 to TRBJ2-3; 7 nucleotides match TRBD2. The CDR3 has 16 amino acids. The ends lost 7 bases at V and 2 bases at J; junction bases unmatched: 12. CDR1 and CDR2 from the germline V gene are LGHDT and YNNKEL (reference sequence). CDR3 protein: CASTSLRLAVTDTQYF. The CDR3, as DNA: TGTGCCAGCACCTCACTCAGGCTAGCGGTCACAGATACGCAGTATTTT.

This clonotype was seen more than once but under ten times. The chain recombines TRBV12-3 or TRBV12-4 with TRBJ2-3; D remains unclear. The CDR3 runs 15 residues. V lost 2 bases and J 0 bases, leaving 9 bases between the germline ends. The CDR3 DNA sequence: TGTGCCAGCAGTTTATCTTCGGACAGCACAGATACGCAGTATTTT. It translates to CASSLSSDSTDTQYF.

This clonotype was seen repeatedly, ten times or more. This chain links TRBV20-1 with TRBJ2-1, with 9 bases identical to TRBD2. The germline gives CDR1 DFQATT, CDR2 SNEGSKA (reference sequence). CDR3 length: 15 amino acids. V trimming: 7 bases; J trimming: 6 bases; junction bases outside the gene matches: 13. The DNA for the CDR3 is TGCAGTGAAAGTAGCGGGAGAAGGGAAGGCAATGAGCAGTTCTTC. Translation: CSESSGRREGNEQFF.

Details on this clonotype: Being one base from a much bigger clone, this may be a read error. The V call is TRBV4-3, the J call TRBJ2-1; the match to TRBD2 covers 14 bases. The germline CDR1 and CDR2 sequences are LGHNA and YSLEER. The junction had 10 bases not matched to a gene; V was cut back by 4 bases and J by 8 bases. The CDR3 totals 17 residues. DNA for the CDR3: TGCGCCAGCAGCCTTATGGGGACTAGCGGGAGAAACGATGAGCAGTTCTTC. It translates to CASSLMGTSGRNDEQFF.

This chain connects TRBV6-2 or TRBV6-3 to TRBJ2-5; TRBD2 matches at 10 bases. V lost 2 bases, J lost 11 bases, and 11 bases stayed unmatched. CDR1 is MNHEY, CDR2 SVGEGT, per germline. This CDR3 contains 15 residues. DNA for the CDR3: TGTGCCAGCAGTTACATAGCGGGAGGCCGGAATGAGCAGTACTTC. It specifies CASSYIAGGRNEQYF.

The chain links TRBV7-3 to TRBJ2-7; D assignment may be TRBD1 or TRBD2 (5 bases each). Per the germline V gene, CDR1 is SGHTA and CDR2 is FQGTGA. V shed 5 bases and J shed 2 bases, with 19 bases lying between them. The CDR3 contains 16 residues. The CDR3: CASSGGQGVGTYEQYF. The CDR3 DNA is TGTGCCAGCAGCGGCGGGCAGGGCGTAGGGACCTACGAGCAGTACTTC.

As concerns this clonotype: This may stem from a read error, because a much larger clone lies one nucleotide away. The rearrangement uses TRBV14 and TRBJ2-6; no reliable D call. Germline assignment: CDR1 SGHDN and CDR2 FVKESK. This CDR3 has 14 residues. Trimming cost V 4 bases and J 0 bases, with 4 bases left between them. CDR3 DNA sequence: TGTGCCAGCAGCCCATACTCTGGGGCCAACGTCCTGACTTTC. Residues: CASSPYSGANVLTF.

Ten or more counts support this clonotype. The V gene is TRBV5-1, the J gene TRBJ1-1; no clear D. The V gene's germline CDR1 is SGHRS and CDR2 YFSETQ. V was pared by 1 base and J by 3 bases, with 19 bases between. The length of the CDR3 is 17 residues. CDR3 in DNA: TGCGCCAGCAGCTTGACGGGAAGGGATGGAGGATACACTGAAGCTTTCTTT. It codes for CASSLTGRDGGYTEAFF.

This chain uses TRBV20-1 with TRBJ1-5; no clear D. The V end lost 5 bases, the J end lost 4 bases, and 9 bases lay between the germline ends. Germline CDR1 reads DFQATT; CDR2 reads SNEGSKA (reference sequence). CDR3 size: 12 residues. Written as DNA, the CDR3 is TGCAGTGCTGTGACGGGAAATCAGCCCCAGCATTTT. Its translation: CSAVTGNQPQHF.

A few counts support this clonotype. The junction shows a germline mismatch at one end, possibly a read error. The chain employs TRBV9 and TRBJ1-2, with unresolved D. This CDR3 region has 14 residues. CDR1 is SGDLS and CDR2 is YYNGEE in the germline V gene. CDR3 amino acids: CASSVEERIYGYTF. DNA for the CDR3: TGTGCCAGCAGTGTAGAGGAGAGAATCTATGGCTACACCTTC.

DNA of the CDR3: TGTGCCAGCAGCCAACTCGGTCGGGAAGAGCAGTTCTTC. Translating it yields CASSQLGREEQFF. The V call is TRBV7-8, the J call TRBJ2-1, with D tentatively TRBD2 (5 bases). V was pared by 5 bases and J by 10 bases, with 15 bases between. Germline V gene data show CDR1 as SGHVS and CDR2 as FQNEAQ. The CDR3 extends over 13 amino acids. The full variable domain, in which reference TRBV7-8 and TRBJ2-1 provide the parts outside the CDR3, is GAGVSQSPRYKVAKRGQDVALRCDPISGHVSLFWYQQALGQGPEFLTYFQNEAQLDKSGLPSDRFFAERPEGSVSTLKIQRTQQEDSAVYLCASSQLGREEQFFGPGTRLTVL.

J is TRBJ2-5 and V is TRBV12-3 or TRBV12-4, with D perhaps matching TRBD1 (5 bases). CDR3 size: 12 residues. V lost 6 bases to trimming and J lost 5 bases, with 10 bases between them. CDR3 bases: TGTGCCAGCAGGAGAGCAGGGGAGACCCAGTACTTC. Encoded protein: CASRRAGETQYF.

In regard to this clonotype: The junction shows a germline mismatch at one end, possibly a read error. J is TRBJ1-2 and V is TRBV20-1, with D possibly TRBD1 on 6 matching bases. Germline-derived CDR1 and CDR2 are DFQATT and SNEGSKA (reference sequence). The CDR3 is 12 residues long. Written as DNA, the CDR3 is TGCCGTGCCCAAGGACAGTTCTATGGCTACACCTTC. This encodes CRAQGQFYGYTF.

V usage is TRBV6-2 or TRBV6-3 and J usage is TRBJ2-4, with 7 bases that match TRBD2. The DNA matches TRBJ2-7 better at its end, which makes the J call doubtful. The CDR3 consists of 14 residues. Germline CDR1 MNHEY, CDR2 SVGEGT. This CDR3 is CASTGGGEVYEQYF. In DNA form, the CDR3 reads TGTGCCAGCACCGGTGGGGGGGAAGTCTACGAGCAGTACTTC.